The 2 T cell receptor beta chains presented below share a single source sample, sequenced in a study of shared T cell receptors in the human thymus. The repertoire was sequenced with immunoSEQ multiplex PCR; TCRdb's copy has only in-frame clones and lacks some. This table has 700,000 to 750,000 clones, 80% to 90% appearing once. The same data also went into a second study, on human thymus T cells.

The specimen sequenced was thymocytes. The receptors stem from a girl less than two years old with a congenital heart defect.

The rearrangement joins TRBV5-1 to TRBJ1-6; 7 bases agree with TRBD1. The CDR3 covers 14 residues. The ends lost 4 bases at V and 10 bases at J; junction bases unmatched: 8. The germline CDR1 and CDR2 sequences are SGHRS and YFSETQ. The CDR3 here is CASSEGQFGSPLHF. CDR3 nucleotide sequence: TGCGCCAGCAGCGAGGGACAGTTCGGCTCACCCCTCCACTTT.

The chain uses TRBV27 and TRBJ2-5; TRBD2 matches 8 bases. Germline assignment: CDR1 MNHEY and CDR2 SMNVEV (reference sequence). The CDR3 is 17 residues long. V shed 8 bases, J shed 3 bases, and the junction held 17 bases outside the gene matches. The CDR3 region is CASGSHRGSGEKETQYF. DNA for the CDR3: TGTGCCAGCGGATCACATAGGGGTAGCGGGGAGAAAGAGACCCAGTACTTC.